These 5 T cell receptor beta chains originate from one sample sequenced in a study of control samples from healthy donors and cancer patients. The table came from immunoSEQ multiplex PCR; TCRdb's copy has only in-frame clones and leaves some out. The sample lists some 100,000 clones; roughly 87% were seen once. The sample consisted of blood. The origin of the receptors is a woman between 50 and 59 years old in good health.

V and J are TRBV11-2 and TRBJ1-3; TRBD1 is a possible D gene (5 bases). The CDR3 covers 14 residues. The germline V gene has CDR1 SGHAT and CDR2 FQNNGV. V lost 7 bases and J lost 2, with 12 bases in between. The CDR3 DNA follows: TGTGCCAGCACCGGGGCCAGGGCTGGAAACACCATATATTTT. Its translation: CASTGARAGNTIYF. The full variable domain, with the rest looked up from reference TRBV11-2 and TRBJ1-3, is EAGVAQSPRYKIIEKRQSVAFWCNPISGHATLYWYQQILGQGPKLLIQFQNNGVVDDSQLPKDRFSAERLKGVDSTLKIQPAKLEDSAVYLCASTGARAGNTIYFGEGSWLTVV.

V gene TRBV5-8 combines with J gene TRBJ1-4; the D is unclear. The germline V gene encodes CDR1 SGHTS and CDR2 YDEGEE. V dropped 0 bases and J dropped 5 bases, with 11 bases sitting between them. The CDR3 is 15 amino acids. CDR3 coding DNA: TGTGCCAGCAGCTTGGCCGTCAACCACAATGAAAAACTGTTTTTT. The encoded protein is CASSLAVNHNEKLFF. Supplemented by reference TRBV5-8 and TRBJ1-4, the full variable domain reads EAGVTQSPTHLIKTRGQQATLRCSPISGHTSVYWYQQALGLGLQFLLWYDEGEERNRGNFPPRFSGRQFPNYSSELNVNALELEDSALYLCASSLAVNHNEKLFFGSGTQLSVL.

CDR3 sequence: CASSFGFGQTNTGELFF. The CDR3 DNA reads TGTGCCAGCAGCTTCGGGTTCGGACAGACGAACACCGGGGAGCTGTTTTTT. The chain is built from TRBV7-3 and TRBJ2-2; possible D gene TRBD1, 6 bases. This CDR3 comprises 17 residues. The V and J ends lost 3 bases and 0 bases respectively, with 14 bases between them. The germline CDR1 and CDR2 sequences are SGHTA and FQGTGA.

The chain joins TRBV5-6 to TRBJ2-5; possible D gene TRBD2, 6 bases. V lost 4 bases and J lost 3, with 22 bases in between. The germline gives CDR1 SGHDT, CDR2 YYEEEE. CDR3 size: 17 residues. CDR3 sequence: CASSRLGAGPAEETQYF. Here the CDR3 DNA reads TGTGCCAGCAGCCGATTGGGTGCGGGACCAGCGGAAGAGACCCAGTACTTC.

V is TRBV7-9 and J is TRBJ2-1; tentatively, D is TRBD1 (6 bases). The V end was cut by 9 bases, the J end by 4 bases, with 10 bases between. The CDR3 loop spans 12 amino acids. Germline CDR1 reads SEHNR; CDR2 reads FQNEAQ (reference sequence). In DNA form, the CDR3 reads TGTGCCAGTCACACAGGGTACAATGAGCAGTTCTTC. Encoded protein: CASHTGYNEQFF. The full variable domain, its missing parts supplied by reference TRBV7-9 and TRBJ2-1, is DTGVSQNPRHKITKRGQNVTFRCDPISEHNRLYWYRQTLGQGPEFLTYFQNEAQLEKSRLLSDRFSAERPKGSFSTLEIQRTEQGDSAMYLCASHTGYNEQFFGPGTRLTVL.